Shown below are 29 T cell receptor beta chains from a single sample sequenced in a study of cytomegalovirus exposure and HLA in healthy donors. A multiplex PCR was run with 60 Vbeta primers and 13 Jbeta primers. TCRdb keeps only in-frame clones here, not all; method: immunoSEQ multiplex PCR. Among approximately 220,000 clones listed, approximately 80% were seen once. Sample: PBMCs. Receptors were obtained from a girl aged 5-17 years in good health and CMV-seronegative.

This clone was seen a few times. The chain employs TRBV5-1 and TRBJ2-6; 7 nucleotides align to TRBD1. CDR3 length equals 16 residues. J lost 5 bases, V lost 0 bases, and 5 bases had no gene match. Germline V gene sequence: CDR1 SGHRS, CDR2 YFSETQ. This CDR3 reads CASSLGDSSWANVLTF. CDR3 DNA sequence: TGCGCCAGCAGCTTGGGGGACAGCTCCTGGGCCAACGTCCTGACTTTC.

The rearrangement joins TRBV18 to TRBJ1-6; D may be TRBD1 (6 bases). V was trimmed by 3 bases and J by 4 bases, leaving 13 bases between them. Germline CDR1 KGHSH, CDR2 LQKENI. The CDR3 is 16 amino acids. In DNA form, the CDR3 reads TGTGCCAGCTCACCCCGCGGACAGAGTTATAATTCACCCCTCCACTTT. The encoded protein is CASSPRGQSYNSPLHF.

The chain links TRBV18 to TRBJ2-5; 7 bases fit TRBD2. J gave up 4 bases and V 6 bases, and 11 bases lay outside the gene matches. The CDR3 extends over 15 amino acids. From germline, CDR1 is KGHSH and CDR2 LQKENI. The CDR3 loop reads CASSLSGLSGETQYF. CDR3 in DNA: TGTGCCAGCTCCCTTAGCGGGTTGAGTGGAGAGACCCAGTACTTC.

This rearrangement joins TRBV5-1 to TRBJ2-7; 10 positions agree with TRBD2. CDR1 and CDR2 (germline): SGHRS, YFSETQ. CDR3 length equals 17 residues. The V gene end was trimmed by 1 base and the J gene end by 0 bases; junction bases not matched to a gene: 7. This CDR3 reads CASSLRASGGSSYEQYF. The CDR3 DNA sequence: TGCGCCAGCAGCTTGCGGGCTAGCGGGGGCAGCTCCTACGAGCAGTACTTC.

This clone has just one count. This rearrangement joins TRBV9 to TRBJ2-1; 7 bases are shared with TRBD2. CDR3 size: 16 residues. Germline lookup yields CDR1 SGDLS and CDR2 YYNGEE. With V trimmed by 4 bases and J by 5 bases, 12 bases remained unmatched. In DNA form, the CDR3 reads TGTGCCAGCAGCTTCCGCTCAAGGGCGGGGGACAATGAGCAGTTCTTC. Its protein product is CASSFRSRAGDNEQFF. Based on the CDR3 plus reference TRBV9 and TRBJ2-1, the full variable domain is DSGVTQTPKHLITATGQRVTLRCSPRSGDLSVYWYQQSLDQGLQFLIQYYNGEERAKGNILERFSAQQFPDLHSELNLSSLELGDSALYFCASSFRSRAGDNEQFFGPGTRLTVL.

The chain uses TRBV27 and TRBJ2-7; 9 bases agree with TRBD1. The CDR3 extends over 13 amino acids. The junction had 3 bases not matched to a gene; V was cut back by 6 bases and J by 3 bases. Germline-derived CDR1 and CDR2 are MNHEY and SMNVEV (reference sequence). The CDR3 region has the DNA TGTGCCAGCAGCTCGGGACAGGGCTACGAGCAGTACTTC. As protein: CASSSGQGYEQYF.

The chain has TRBV6-5 and TRBJ1-1, with 8 bases fitting TRBD1. Per the germline V gene, CDR1 is MNHEY and CDR2 is SVGAGI. V dropped 5 bases and J dropped 2; count of bases not matched to a gene: 7. This CDR3 spans 15 amino acids. The CDR3 DNA is TGTGCCAGCAGTCTTACAGGGGGTCCCAACACTGAAGCTTTCTTT. Translated: CASSLTGGPNTEAFF.

This chain uses TRBV7-9 with TRBJ2-3; TRBD1 matches 10 bases. Trimming removed 5 bases from V and 0 bases from J; junction bases left unmatched: 11. The CDR3 is made up of 18 amino acids. The germline CDR1 and CDR2 sequences are SEHNR and FQNEAQ (reference sequence). CDR3 amino acids: CASSVGDRGFASTDTQYF. The CDR3 DNA follows: TGTGCCAGCAGCGTTGGGGACAGGGGATTTGCTAGCACAGATACGCAGTATTTT.

The J gene is TRBJ1-3, the V gene TRBV6-6; the match to TRBD1 covers 7 bases. The CDR3 loop spans 15 amino acids. The V gene's germline CDR1 is MNHNY and CDR2 SVGAGI (reference sequence). The junction had 4 bases not matched to a gene; V was cut back by 4 bases and J by 1 base. CDR3 residues: CASSSRQGSGNTIYF. CDR3 bases: TGTGCCAGCAGTTCCAGACAGGGTTCTGGAAACACCATATATTTT.

This chain connects TRBV15 to TRBJ2-5; D may be TRBD2 (7 bases). Trimming left V 2 bases short and J 2 bases short, with 21 bases between. Germline values: CDR1 LNHNV, CDR2 YYDKDF (reference sequence). There are 18 residues in the CDR3. The CDR3 DNA sequence: TGTGCCACCAGCAGAACAACAGGGCGGGGGTACCGACAAGAGACCCAGTACTTC. Residues: CATSRTTGRGYRQETQYF.

The V and J genes are TRBV7-2 and TRBJ2-1, with 15 nucleotides matching TRBD2. Germline assignment: CDR1 SGHTA and CDR2 FQGNSA. V trimming: 7 bases; J trimming: 7 bases; junction bases outside the gene matches: 8. The CDR3 runs to 16 residues. CDR3 amino acids: CASTPGLAGGSNEQFF. The CDR3, as DNA: TGTGCCAGCACCCCGGGACTAGCGGGGGGCTCGAATGAGCAGTTCTTC.

The J gene is TRBJ1-2, the V gene TRBV27; tentative D call: TRBD1 (6 bases). V dropped 7 bases and J dropped 2 bases, with 11 bases sitting between them. The CDR3 spans 13 residues. Germline CDR1 reads MNHEY; CDR2 reads SMNVEV (reference sequence). The chain's CDR3 is CASKTGQNYGYTF. DNA for the CDR3: TGTGCCAGCAAAACCGGACAGAACTATGGCTACACCTTC.

The chain links TRBV6-1 to TRBJ1-1; D is unresolved. V lost 8 bases, J lost 1 base, and 8 bases lay in between. Germline assignment: CDR1 MNHNS and CDR2 SASEGT. The CDR3 spans 12 residues. CDR3 in DNA: TGTGCCAGCTGGCCCAGGAACACTGAAGCTTTCTTT. Translated, it gives CASWPRNTEAFF.

This clone was seen once. The rearrangement joins TRBV21-1 to TRBJ2-1; the table names TRBD2, a call not compared with the DNA. TRBV21-1 is a pseudogene. The CDR3 is 19 amino acids. This CDR3 is CASSKGGELADEWDNEQFF. DNA of the CDR3: TGTGCCAGCAGCAAGGGGGGCGAACTAGCGGACGAATGGGACAATGAGCAGTTCTTC.

About this clone: The identical CDR3 is also encoded by other nucleotide sequences in the sample. The chain links TRBV30 to TRBJ2-5; perhaps TRBD1 as D (6 bases). The V end was cut by 4 bases, the J end by 5 bases, with 20 bases between. CDR3 size: 15 residues. Germline V lookup: CDR1 GTSNPN, CDR2 SVGIG (reference sequence). CDR3 nucleotide sequence: TGTGCCTGGATTGGGACACCAGCCCCCAGGGAGACCCAGTACTTC. It specifies CAWIGTPAPRETQYF.

The chain links TRBV14 to TRBJ2-5; 8 nucleotides agree with TRBD1. The CDR3 is 14 amino acids. Per germline, CDR1 SGHDN and CDR2 FVKESK. J gave up 11 bases and V 5 bases, and 13 bases lay outside the gene matches. The CDR3 DNA reads TGTGCCAGCAGCTACGGACAGGGTACCCTAGGGCAGTACTTC. Its translation is CASSYGQGTLGQYF.

In this sample, this clone turned up once. The V gene is TRBV7-9, the J gene TRBJ2-1; 8 bases line up with TRBD2. The V gene's germline CDR1 is SEHNR and CDR2 FQNEAQ (reference sequence). This CDR3 contains 16 residues. Germline trimming cut 5 bases from V and 0 bases from J; bases unmatched to any gene: 6. CDR3 protein: CASSGRLANSYNEQFF. CDR3 DNA: TGTGCCAGCAGCGGAAGACTAGCGAACTCCTACAATGAGCAGTTCTTC.

The rearrangement joins TRBV30 to TRBJ2-1; 7 bases are shared with TRBD2. This CDR3 region has 14 residues. Trimming took 3 bases from V and 3 from J; bases not matched to a gene: 5. The germline V gene has CDR1 GTSNPN and CDR2 SVGIG (reference sequence). The CDR3 is CAWSTSASYNEQFF. The CDR3 DNA reads as TGTGCCTGGAGCACTAGCGCAAGCTACAATGAGCAGTTCTTC.

This clone was counted once. V and J are TRBV19 and TRBJ1-4; the match to TRBD1 covers 9 bases. Trimming took 4 bases from V and 6 from J; bases not matched to a gene: 3. The CDR3 contains 14 residues. Germline-derived CDR1 and CDR2 are LNHDA and SQIVND (reference sequence). The CDR3 region is CASSNTGGYEKLFF. The DNA of the CDR3 is TGTGCCAGTAGTAACACAGGGGGCTATGAAAAACTGTTTTTT.

The chain links TRBV25-1 to TRBJ1-5; 7 nucleotides line up with TRBD1. J lost 6 bases, V lost 3 bases, and 5 bases had no gene match. Per germline, CDR1 MGHDK and CDR2 SYGVNS. This CDR3 is built from 14 residues. The CDR3 loop is CASSETGLFQPQHF. CDR3 nucleotide sequence: TGTGCCAGCAGTGAGACAGGGCTTTTTCAGCCCCAGCATTTT. The entire variable domain, with the rest obtained from reference TRBV25-1 and TRBJ1-5, is as follows: EADIYQTPRYLVIGTGKKITLECSQTMGHDKMYWYQQDPGMELHLIHYSYGVNSTEKGDLSSESTVSRIRTEHFPLTLESARPSHTSQYLCASSETGLFQPQHFGDGTRLSIL.

V gene TRBV28 combines with J gene TRBJ1-2, with D possibly matching TRBD1 (5 bases). CDR3 length equals 12 residues. CDR1 and CDR2 (germline): MDHEN, SYDVKM. V lost 3 bases to trimming and J lost 8 bases, with 10 bases between them. CDR3 sequence reads: CASSFGGWGYTF. CDR3 bases: TGTGCCAGCAGTTTCGGGGGTTGGGGCTACACCTTC.

J is TRBJ2-7 and V is TRBV30, with 12 positions matching TRBD1. The CDR3 length is 17 residues. Germline CDR1 reads GTSNPN; CDR2 reads SVGIG (reference sequence). V gave up 3 bases and J gave up 4 bases; unmatched junction bases: 13. The CDR3 protein is CAWSPKAGTGGLYEQYF. DNA for the CDR3: TGTGCCTGGAGCCCTAAAGCCGGGACAGGGGGCTTGTACGAGCAGTACTTC.

The chain employs TRBV30 and TRBJ1-5, with TRBD1 matching over 7 bases. The CDR3 is 13 amino acids. From germline, CDR1 is GTSNPN and CDR2 SVGIG (reference sequence). V dropped 4 bases and J dropped 3; count of bases not matched to a gene: 3. CDR3 protein: CAWKGQNNQPQHF. The CDR3 region has the DNA TGTGCCTGGAAGGGACAGAACAATCAGCCCCAGCATTTT. Supplemented by reference TRBV30 and TRBJ1-5, the full variable domain reads SQTIHQWPATLVQPVGSPLSLECTVEGTSNPNLYWYRQAAGRGLQLLFYSVGIGQISSEVPQNLSASRPQDRQFILSSKKLLLSDSGFYLCAWKGQNNQPQHFGDGTRLSIL.

J is TRBJ1-4 and V is TRBV19; D gene uncertain. V dropped 1 base and J dropped 0 bases, with 6 bases sitting between them. The germline V gene encodes CDR1 LNHDA and CDR2 SQIVND (reference sequence). The CDR3 runs 15 residues. The CDR3, as DNA: TGTGCCAGTAGTATAGTATCCGCAACTAATGAAAAACTGTTTTTT. As protein: CASSIVSATNEKLFF. Full variable domain (rest looked up from reference TRBV19 and TRBJ1-4): DGGITQSPKYLFRKEGQNVTLSCEQNLNHDAMYWYRQDPGQGLRLIYYSQIVNDFQKGDIAEGYSVSREKKESFPLTVTSAQKNPTAFYLCASSIVSATNEKLFFGSGTQLSVL.

The chain combines TRBV28 with TRBJ2-2; 8 bases line up with TRBD1. V gave up 6 bases and J gave up 9 bases; unmatched junction bases: 3. From germline, CDR1 is MDHEN and CDR2 SYDVKM. The CDR3 loop spans 12 amino acids. The CDR3 coding sequence is TGTGCCAGCAGGCAGGGGGCCTGGGAGCTGTTTTTT. Protein product: CASRQGAWELFF.

This clone showed up just once. The chain recombines TRBV2 with TRBJ2-7; a possible D gene is TRBD1 (5 bases). The CDR3 has 13 amino acids. V lost 4 bases and J lost 3, with 10 bases in between. In germline, CDR1 is SNHLY, CDR2 FYNNEI. The DNA for the CDR3 is TGTGCCAGCAGTGGGCAGACAGTCTACGAGCAGTACTTC. This translates into CASSGQTVYEQYF. Full variable domain (remainder filled in from reference TRBV2 and TRBJ2-7): EPEVTQTPSHQVTQMGQEVILRCVPISNHLYFYWYRQILGQKVEFLVSFYNNEISEKSEIFDDQFSVERPDGSNFTLKIRSTKLEDSAMYFCASSGQTVYEQYFGPGTRLTVT.

The genes are TRBV14 and TRBJ1-1; the match to TRBD1 covers 8 bases. In germline, CDR1 is SGHDN, CDR2 FVKESK. V trimming: 4 bases; J trimming: 11 bases; junction bases outside the gene matches: 9. The CDR3 has 13 amino acids. The CDR3 coding sequence is TGTGCCAGCAGCCTTTTGCAGGGGGCCGGGGCTTTCTTT. Protein: CASSLLQGAGAFF.

The chain links TRBV10-2 to TRBJ1-1, with a possible D match to TRBD1 (5 bases). V lost 4 bases and J lost 1, with 10 bases in between. Germline V gene data show CDR1 as WSHSY and CDR2 as SAAADI. CDR3 size: 14 residues. The CDR3, as DNA: TGCGCCAGCAGTGCTACAGGCGGGAACACTGAAGCTTTCTTT. Encoded protein: CASSATGGNTEAFF.

The rearrangement joins TRBV2 to TRBJ1-4, with TRBD1 as a possible D gene (5 bases). This CDR3 is built from 12 residues. V was cut by 7 bases and J by 10 bases, with 13 bases left in between. Germline V gives CDR1 SNHLY, CDR2 FYNNEI. The CDR3 nucleotides are TGTGCCAGCACGGGCCCCGGGGGAAAACTGTTTTTT. This encodes CASTGPGGKLFF.